The sequence of this T cell receptor (beta chain) was determined in a study of regulatory T cells in long-lasting Graves disease. The wider study: Recently diagnosed Graves' patients had received antithyroid drugs for under 3 months.

Arm-PCR of CDR3 regions with iRepertoire HTBI primers generated TCR beta libraries. Via MiXCR, TCRdb re-called the multiplex PCR reads, giving one row per CDR3 protein. The data show some 370,000 distinct CDR3 sequences, with around 11% seen just once and under 20% held by the top ten. The time point is: newly diagnosed GD, antithyroid drugs for less than 3 months. PBMC-derived RNA was used for the TCR library. The CDR3 consists of 14 residues. The germline V gene encodes CDR1 MNHNS and CDR2 SASEGT. Trimming at V came to 8 bases and at J to 0 bases, leaving 5 bases not matched to a gene. Study-level points and caveats: Favoring TRBV28, TRBJ1-2 and TRBJ2-5 was a feature seen in persistent disease. Patients whose Graves' disease persisted exhibited lower TCR diversity than those newly diagnosed.

This clonotype has at least ten counts. Its antigen is not identified. The same sample was also used in a study of T cells in Graves' hyperthyroidism and ophthalmopathy. That study reports: HTBI primers were employed in a first-round RT-PCR of the TCR CDR3.

The TCR comes from a woman aged 18 to 35 with Graves disease. The J gene is TRBJ1-2, the V gene TRBV6-1, with 8 bases matching TRBD1. The sequencing here drew on peripheral blood mononuclear cells (PBMCs), taken at new diagnosis, from a patient treated with antithyroid drugs. DNA of the CDR3: TGTGCCAGCGCGAGACAGGGGACTAACTATGGCTACACCTTC. Translation: CASARQGTNYGYTF.